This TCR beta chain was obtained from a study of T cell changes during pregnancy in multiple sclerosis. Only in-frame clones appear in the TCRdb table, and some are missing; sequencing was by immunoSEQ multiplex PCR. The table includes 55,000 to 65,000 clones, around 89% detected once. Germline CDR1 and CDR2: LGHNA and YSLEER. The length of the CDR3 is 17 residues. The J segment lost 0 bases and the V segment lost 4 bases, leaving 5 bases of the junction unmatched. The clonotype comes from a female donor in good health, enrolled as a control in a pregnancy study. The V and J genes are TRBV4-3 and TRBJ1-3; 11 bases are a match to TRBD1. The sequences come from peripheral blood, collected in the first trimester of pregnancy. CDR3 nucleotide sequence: TGCGCCAGCAGCCCCGGACAGGGGGCCCCCTCTGGAAACACCATATATTTT. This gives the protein CASSPGQGAPSGNTIYF.